This T cell receptor (beta chain) was recovered during a study of cytomegalovirus exposure and HLA in healthy donors. Libraries were prepared by immunoSEQ multiplex PCR; TCRdb keeps only in-frame clonotypes and omits some of them. The sample includes some 99,000 clones, roughly 86% seen only once; the top ten take 2% to 2.5%. This clone was counted only a few times. This CDR3 region has 12 residues. Between the trimmed V and J ends, which lost 3 bases and 7 bases, there was a span of 10 bases. CDR1 is SGDLS, CDR2 YYNGEE, per germline. What was sequenced was PBMCs. This TCR came from a young woman in good health and CMV-seronegative. The chain joins TRBV9 to TRBJ2-5, with D uncertain. The CDR3 protein is CASSEQVGTQYF. CDR3 nucleotides: TGTGCCAGCAGCGAGCAGGTTGGGACCCAGTACTTC.